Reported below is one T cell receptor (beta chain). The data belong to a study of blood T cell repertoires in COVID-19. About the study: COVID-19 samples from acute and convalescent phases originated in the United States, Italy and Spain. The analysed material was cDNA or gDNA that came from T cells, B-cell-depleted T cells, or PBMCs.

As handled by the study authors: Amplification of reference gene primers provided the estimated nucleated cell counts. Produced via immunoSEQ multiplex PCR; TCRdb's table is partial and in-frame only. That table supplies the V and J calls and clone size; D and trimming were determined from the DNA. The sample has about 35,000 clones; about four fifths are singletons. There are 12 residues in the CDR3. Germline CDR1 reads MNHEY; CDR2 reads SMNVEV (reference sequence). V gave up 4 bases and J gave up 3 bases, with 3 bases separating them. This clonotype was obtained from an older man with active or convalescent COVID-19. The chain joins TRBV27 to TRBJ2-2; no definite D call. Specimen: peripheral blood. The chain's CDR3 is CASSSDTGELFF. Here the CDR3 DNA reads TGTGCCAGCAGTTCGGACACCGGGGAGCTGTTTTTT.